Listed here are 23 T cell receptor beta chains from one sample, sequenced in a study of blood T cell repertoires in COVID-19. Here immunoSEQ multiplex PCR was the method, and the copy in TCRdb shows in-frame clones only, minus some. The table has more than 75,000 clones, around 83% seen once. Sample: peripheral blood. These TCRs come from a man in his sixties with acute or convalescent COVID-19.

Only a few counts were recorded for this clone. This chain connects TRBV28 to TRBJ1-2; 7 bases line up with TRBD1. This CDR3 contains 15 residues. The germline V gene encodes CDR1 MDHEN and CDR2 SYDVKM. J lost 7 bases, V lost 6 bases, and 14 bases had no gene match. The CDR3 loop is CASSLVRAGGFGYTF. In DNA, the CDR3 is TGTGCCAGCAGCCTCGTTAGGGCAGGGGGGTTTGGCTACACCTTC.

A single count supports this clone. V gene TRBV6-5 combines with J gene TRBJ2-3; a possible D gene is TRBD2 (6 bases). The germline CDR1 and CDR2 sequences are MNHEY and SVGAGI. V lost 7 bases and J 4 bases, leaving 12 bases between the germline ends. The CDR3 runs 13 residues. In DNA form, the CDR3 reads TGTGCCAGCACATGGTCGGGGGCAGATACGCAGTATTTT. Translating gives CASTWSGADTQYF.

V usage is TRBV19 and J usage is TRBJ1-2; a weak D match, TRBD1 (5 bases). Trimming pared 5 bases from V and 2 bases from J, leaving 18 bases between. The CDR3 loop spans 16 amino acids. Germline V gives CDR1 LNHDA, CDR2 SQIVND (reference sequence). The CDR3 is CASSGSFGGENYGYTF. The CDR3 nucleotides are TGTGCCAGTAGTGGGTCCTTCGGGGGGGAAAACTATGGCTACACCTTC.

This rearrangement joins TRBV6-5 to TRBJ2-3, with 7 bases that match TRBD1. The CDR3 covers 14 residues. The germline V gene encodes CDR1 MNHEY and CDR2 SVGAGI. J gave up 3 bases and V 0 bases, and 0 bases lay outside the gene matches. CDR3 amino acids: CASSYSTGTDTQYF. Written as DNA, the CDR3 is TGTGCCAGCAGTTACTCGACAGGGACAGATACGCAGTATTTT.

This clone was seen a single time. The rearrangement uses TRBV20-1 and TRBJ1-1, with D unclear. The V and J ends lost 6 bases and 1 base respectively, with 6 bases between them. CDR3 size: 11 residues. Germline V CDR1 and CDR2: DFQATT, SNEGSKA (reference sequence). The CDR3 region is CSAHRNTEAFF. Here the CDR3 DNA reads TGCAGTGCCCACAGGAACACTGAAGCTTTCTTT.

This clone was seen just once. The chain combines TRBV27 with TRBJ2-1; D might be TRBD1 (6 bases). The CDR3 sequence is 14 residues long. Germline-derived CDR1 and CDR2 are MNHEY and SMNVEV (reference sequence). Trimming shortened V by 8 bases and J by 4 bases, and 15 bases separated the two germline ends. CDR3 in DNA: TGTGCCAGCGGAGGACCAGGGGCTTACAATGAGCAGTTCTTC. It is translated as CASGGPGAYNEQFF.

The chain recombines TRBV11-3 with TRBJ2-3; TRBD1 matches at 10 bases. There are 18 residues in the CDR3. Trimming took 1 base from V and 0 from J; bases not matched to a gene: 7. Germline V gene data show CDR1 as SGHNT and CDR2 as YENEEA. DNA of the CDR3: TGTGCCAGCAGCTTAGGCGGGACAGGGGTCTCTAGCACAGATACGCAGTATTTT. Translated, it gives CASSLGGTGVSSTDTQYF.

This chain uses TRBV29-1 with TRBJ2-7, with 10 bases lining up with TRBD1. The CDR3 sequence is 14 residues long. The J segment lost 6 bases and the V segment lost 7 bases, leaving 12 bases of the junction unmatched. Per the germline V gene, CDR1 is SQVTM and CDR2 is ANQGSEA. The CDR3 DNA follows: TGCAGCGGACTTCCGGGACAGGGGCACTGCGAGCAGTACGTC. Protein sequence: CSGLPGQGHCEQYV.

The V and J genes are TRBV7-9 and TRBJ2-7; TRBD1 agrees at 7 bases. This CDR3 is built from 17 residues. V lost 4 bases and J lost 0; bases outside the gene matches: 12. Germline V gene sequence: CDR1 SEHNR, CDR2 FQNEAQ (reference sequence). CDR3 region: CASSSIPGQSASYEQYF. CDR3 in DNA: TGTGCCAGCAGCTCTATTCCGGGACAGAGTGCCTCCTACGAGCAGTACTTC.

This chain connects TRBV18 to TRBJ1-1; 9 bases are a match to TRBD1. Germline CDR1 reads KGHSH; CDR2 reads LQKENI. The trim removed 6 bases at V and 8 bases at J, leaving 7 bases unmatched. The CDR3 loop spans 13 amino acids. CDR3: CASSRGQGFEAFF. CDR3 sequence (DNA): TGTGCCAGCTCCCGCGGACAGGGGTTCGAAGCTTTCTTT.

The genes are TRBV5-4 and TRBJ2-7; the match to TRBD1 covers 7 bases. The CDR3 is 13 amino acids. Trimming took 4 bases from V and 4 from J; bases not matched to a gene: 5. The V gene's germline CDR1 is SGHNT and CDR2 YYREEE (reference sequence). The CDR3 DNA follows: TGTGCCAGCAGCAGAGGGGGCGCGTACGAGCAGTACTTC. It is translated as CASSRGGAYEQYF.

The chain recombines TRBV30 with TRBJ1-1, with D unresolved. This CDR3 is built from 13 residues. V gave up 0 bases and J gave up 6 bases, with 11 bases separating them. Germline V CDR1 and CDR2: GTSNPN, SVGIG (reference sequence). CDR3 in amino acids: CAWSVPSVSEAFF. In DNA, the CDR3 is TGTGCCTGGAGTGTACCTTCGGTCTCTGAAGCTTTCTTT.

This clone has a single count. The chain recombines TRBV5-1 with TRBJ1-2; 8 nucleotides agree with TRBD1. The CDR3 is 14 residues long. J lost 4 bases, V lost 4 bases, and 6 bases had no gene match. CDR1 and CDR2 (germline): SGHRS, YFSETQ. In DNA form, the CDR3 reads TGCGCCAGCAGCCAAACTACAGGGGGCTATGGCTACACCTTC. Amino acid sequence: CASSQTTGGYGYTF. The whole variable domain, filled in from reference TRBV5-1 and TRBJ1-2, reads KAGVTQTPRYLIKTRGQQVTLSCSPISGHRSVSWYQQTPGQGLQFLFEYFSETQRNKGNFPGRFSGRQFSNSRSEMNVSTLELGDSALYLCASSQTTGGYGYTFGSGTRLTVV.

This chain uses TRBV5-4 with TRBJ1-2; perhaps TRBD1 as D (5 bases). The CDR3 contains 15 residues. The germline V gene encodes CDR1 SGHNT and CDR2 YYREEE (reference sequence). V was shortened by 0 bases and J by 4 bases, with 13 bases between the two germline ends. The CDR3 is CASSLVGGVGYGYTF. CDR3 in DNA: TGTGCCAGCAGCTTGGTCGGGGGGGTTGGCTATGGCTACACCTTC. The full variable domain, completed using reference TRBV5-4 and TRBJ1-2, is ETGVTQSPTHLIKTRGQQVTLRCSSQSGHNTVSWYQQALGQGPQFIFQYYREEENGRGNFPPRFSGLQFPNYSSELNVNALELDDSALYLCASSLVGGVGYGYTFGSGTRLTVV.

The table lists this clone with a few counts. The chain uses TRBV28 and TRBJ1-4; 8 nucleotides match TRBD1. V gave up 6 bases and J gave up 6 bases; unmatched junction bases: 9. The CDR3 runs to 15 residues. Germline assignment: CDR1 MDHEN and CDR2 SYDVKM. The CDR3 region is CASRKRQGSYEKLFF. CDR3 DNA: TGTGCCAGCAGGAAGCGACAGGGGTCTTATGAAAAACTGTTTTTT.

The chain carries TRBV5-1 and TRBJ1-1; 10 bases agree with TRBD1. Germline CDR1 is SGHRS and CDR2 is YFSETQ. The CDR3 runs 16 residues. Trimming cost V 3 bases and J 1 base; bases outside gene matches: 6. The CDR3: CASSWGDRGRNTEAFF. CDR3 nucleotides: TGCGCCAGCAGCTGGGGGGACAGGGGTCGGAACACTGAAGCTTTCTTT.

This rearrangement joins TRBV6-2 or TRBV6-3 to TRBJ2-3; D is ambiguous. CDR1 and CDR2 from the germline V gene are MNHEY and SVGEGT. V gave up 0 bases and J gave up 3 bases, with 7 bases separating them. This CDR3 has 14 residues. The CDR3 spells CASSYSRQTDTQYF. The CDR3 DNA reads TGTGCCAGCAGTTACTCTCGCCAGACAGATACGCAGTATTTT.

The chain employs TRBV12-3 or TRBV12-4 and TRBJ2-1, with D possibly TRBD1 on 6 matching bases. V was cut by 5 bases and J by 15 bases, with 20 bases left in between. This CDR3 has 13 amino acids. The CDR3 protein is CASSTRLRGFGFF. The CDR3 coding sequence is TGTGCCAGCAGTACCAGACTGAGGGGGTTTGGGTTCTTC.

CDR3 bases: TGCGCCAGCAGCCAGGTGCAGGGGGACTATGGCTACACCTTC. It is translated as CASSQVQGDYGYTF. This chain joins TRBV4-1 and TRBJ1-2; 7 bases line up with TRBD1. Losses at the gene ends were 3 bases for V and 3 bases for J; bases not matched to a gene: 4. Per germline, CDR1 MGHRA and CDR2 YSYEKL. The length of the CDR3 is 14 residues.

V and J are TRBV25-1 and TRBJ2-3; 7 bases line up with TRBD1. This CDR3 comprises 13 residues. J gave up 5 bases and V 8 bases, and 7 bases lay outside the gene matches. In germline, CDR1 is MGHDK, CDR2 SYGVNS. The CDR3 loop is CASSEGARDTQYF. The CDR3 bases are TGTGCCAGCTCCGAGGGGGCGCGAGATACGCAGTATTTT.

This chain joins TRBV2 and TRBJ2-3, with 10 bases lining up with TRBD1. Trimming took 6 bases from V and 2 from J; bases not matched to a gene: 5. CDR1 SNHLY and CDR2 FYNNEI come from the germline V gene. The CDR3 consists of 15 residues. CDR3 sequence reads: CASRRQGADTDTQYF. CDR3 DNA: TGTGCCAGCAGGCGACAGGGGGCTGACACAGATACGCAGTATTTT.

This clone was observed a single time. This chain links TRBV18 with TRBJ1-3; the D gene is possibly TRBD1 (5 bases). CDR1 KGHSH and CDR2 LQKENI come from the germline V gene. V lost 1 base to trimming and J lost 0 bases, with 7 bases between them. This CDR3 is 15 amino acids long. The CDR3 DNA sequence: TGTGCCAGCTCACCACTGACAGCCTCTGGAAACACCATATATTTT. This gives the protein CASSPLTASGNTIYF.

Here the CDR3 reads CASSIGWENQPQHF. CDR3 in DNA: TGTGCCAGTAGTATCGGGTGGGAGAATCAGCCCCAGCATTTT. The chain recombines TRBV19 with TRBJ1-5; D is undetermined. The CDR3 sequence is 14 residues long. Germline CDR1 is LNHDA and CDR2 is SQIVND (reference sequence). Deletions cut 3 bases from V and 4 bases from J, with 10 bases between.